This T cell receptor beta chain was profiled in a study of blood T cell repertoires in COVID-19. About the study: Acute and convalescent COVID-19 specimens originated in the United States, Italy and Spain. T cells, B-cell-depleted T cells, or PBMCs supplied cDNA or gDNA.

This CDR3 is built from 14 residues. V shed 8 bases and J 7 bases; nucleotides not matched to a gene: 9. The germline V gene has CDR1 ENHRY and CDR2 SYGVKD. Study processing details: Reference gene primer amplification gave estimated nucleated cell counts. This table comes from immunoSEQ multiplex PCR, and its TCRdb copy is limited to in-frame clones, with some not included. The V and J calls and clone size are taken from that table; D and trimming were inferred from the DNA. The sample holds about 240,000 clones, roughly nine tenths seen once. The chain is built from TRBV10-3 and TRBJ2-1; TRBD1 aligns across 9 bases. The sequence was collected from a man between 60 and 75 years old with acute or convalescent COVID-19. The specimen was peripheral blood. CDR3 nucleotides: TGTGCCATCGGGCCGGACAGGGGTTTTAATGAGCAGTTCTTC. It yields the protein CAIGPDRGFNEQFF.